This entry lists 11 T cell receptor beta chains sequenced from one sample in a study of blood T cells in healthy people across ages. A J-beta primer mix and a sample-barcoded 5' primer were used in a second PCR of about 7 to 12 cycles. TCRdb reprocessed the 5' RACE reads with MiXCR, giving one entry per CDR3 protein. The sample holds roughly 1.9 million distinct CDR3 sequences, roughly two fifths seen once. The specimen sequenced was blood. The receptor set was obtained from a human donor in good health.

This clonotype has just a few counts. Relative to the germline gene, one junction end is altered; a read error may explain this. The chain uses TRBV12-3 or TRBV12-4 and TRBJ2-6; D is perhaps TRBD1 (6 bases). This CDR3 comprises 17 residues. DNA for the CDR3: TGTGCCAGCGGTTTAGTGGGACAATTTGCTGGGGCCAACGTCCTGACTTTC. This codes for CASGLVGQFAGANVLTF.

This chain links TRBV14 with TRBJ2-5; D ambiguous. Germline V gene data show CDR1 as SGHDN and CDR2 as FVKESK. V lost 4 bases and J lost 4, with 10 bases in between. The CDR3 extends over 13 amino acids. The CDR3 nucleotides read TGTGCCAGCAGCCCGCATATGGGAGAGACCCAGTACTTC. This gives the protein CASSPHMGETQYF.

This chain joins TRBV6-6 and TRBJ2-2; 7 positions agree with TRBD1. V shed 7 bases, J shed 0 bases, and the junction held 5 bases outside the gene matches. The CDR3 spans 15 residues. CDR1 is MNHNY, CDR2 SVGAGI, per germline (reference sequence). The CDR3 DNA reads as TGTGCCAGCAAAAAGACAGGGACGAACACCGGGGAGCTGTTTTTT. Its protein is CASKKTGTNTGELFF.

This chain connects TRBV4-3 to TRBJ2-5; tentatively, D is TRBD2 (6 bases). Germline V gives CDR1 LGHNA, CDR2 YSLEER. V was clipped by 4 bases and J by 1 base, with 13 bases between them. The CDR3 contains 15 residues. CDR3 sequence reads: CASSREVGTQETQYF. In DNA, the CDR3 is TGCGCCAGCAGCCGGGAGGTGGGGACCCAAGAGACCCAGTACTTC.

This clonotype was detected a few times. The chain combines TRBV5-5 with TRBJ2-1, with TRBD1 as a possible D gene (7 bases). The CDR3 runs to 17 residues. In germline, CDR1 is SGHKS, CDR2 YYEKEE (reference sequence). The V gene lost 6 bases and the J gene lost 0 bases, with 19 bases spanning the gap. Written as DNA, the CDR3 is TGTGCCAGCACCAGATCGACAGGGAGGAGCTCCTACAATGAGCAGTTCTTC. Its translation is CASTRSTGRSSYNEQFF.

This chain links TRBV7-2 with TRBJ2-7; no clear D. V gave up 5 bases and J gave up 4 bases, with 9 bases separating them. Germline lookup yields CDR1 SGHTA and CDR2 FQGNSA. The CDR3 loop spans 12 amino acids. The DNA for the CDR3 is TGTGCCAGCAGCCCGTCGGAGTACGAGCAGTACTTC. Its protein product is CASSPSEYEQYF.

The rearrangement uses TRBV20-1 and TRBJ1-5, with D perhaps TRBD1 (5 bases). CDR1 is DFQATT, CDR2 SNEGSKA, per germline (reference sequence). CDR3 length: 14 residues. Trimming left V 1 base short and J 7 bases short, with 14 bases between. The CDR3 sequence is CSARVPLRDQPQHF. CDR3 DNA sequence: TGCAGTGCTAGAGTTCCCCTCAGGGACCAGCCCCAGCATTTT.

This clonotype was observed a single time. This chain joins TRBV5-6 and TRBJ1-2; perhaps TRBD1 as D (6 bases). The CDR3 runs to 14 residues. CDR1 SGHDT and CDR2 YYEEEE come from the germline V gene. The V gene lost 7 bases and the J gene lost 4 bases, with 17 bases spanning the gap. CDR3 region: CASGSTGSGYGYTF. CDR3 bases: TGTGCCAGCGGATCCACAGGGTCGGGCTATGGCTACACCTTC.

This clonotype was counted between two and nine times. The chain combines TRBV6-5 with TRBJ2-5, with D unclear. Germline V gene data show CDR1 as MNHEY and CDR2 as SVGAGI. The CDR3 spans 13 residues. With 6 bases removed from V and 5 bases from J, the gap between germline ends came to 13 bases. In DNA form, the CDR3 reads TGTGCCAGCAGCTCGATCTCCCCCGAGACCCAGTACTTC. Protein sequence: CASSSISPETQYF.

There are a few counts of this clonotype. The chain joins TRBV6-5 to TRBJ2-1; D remains ambiguous. Looked up from germline, CDR1 is MNHEY and CDR2 is SVGAGI. V lost 5 bases to trimming and J lost 12 bases, with 11 bases between them. There are 11 residues in the CDR3. The CDR3 nucleotides read TGTGCCAGCAGTGACCCCAGTGGGCAGTTCTTC. Translated: CASSDPSGQFF.

This clonotype was counted between two and nine times. This rearrangement joins TRBV4-1 to TRBJ1-2, with a weak D call TRBD1 (5 bases). This CDR3 spans 15 amino acids. The germline CDR1 and CDR2 sequences are MGHRA and YSYEKL. The V gene lost 6 bases and the J gene lost 1 base, with 15 bases spanning the gap. In nucleotides, the CDR3 is TGCGCCAGCAGACCTACAGGTACCTATAACTATGGCTACACCTTC. Translated: CASRPTGTYNYGYTF.